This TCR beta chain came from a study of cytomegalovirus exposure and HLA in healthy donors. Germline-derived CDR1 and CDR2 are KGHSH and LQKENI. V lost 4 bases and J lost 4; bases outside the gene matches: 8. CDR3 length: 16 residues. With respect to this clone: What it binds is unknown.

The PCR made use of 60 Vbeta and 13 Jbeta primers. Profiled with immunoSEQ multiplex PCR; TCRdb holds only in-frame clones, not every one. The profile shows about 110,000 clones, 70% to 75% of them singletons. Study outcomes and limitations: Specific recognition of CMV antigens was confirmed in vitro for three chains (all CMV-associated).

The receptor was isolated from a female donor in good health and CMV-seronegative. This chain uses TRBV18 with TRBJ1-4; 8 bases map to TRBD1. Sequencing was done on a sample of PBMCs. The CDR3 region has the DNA TGTGCCAGCTCACGGGGACAGGAAATCTATAATGAAAAACTGTTTTTT. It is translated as CASSRGQEIYNEKLFF.